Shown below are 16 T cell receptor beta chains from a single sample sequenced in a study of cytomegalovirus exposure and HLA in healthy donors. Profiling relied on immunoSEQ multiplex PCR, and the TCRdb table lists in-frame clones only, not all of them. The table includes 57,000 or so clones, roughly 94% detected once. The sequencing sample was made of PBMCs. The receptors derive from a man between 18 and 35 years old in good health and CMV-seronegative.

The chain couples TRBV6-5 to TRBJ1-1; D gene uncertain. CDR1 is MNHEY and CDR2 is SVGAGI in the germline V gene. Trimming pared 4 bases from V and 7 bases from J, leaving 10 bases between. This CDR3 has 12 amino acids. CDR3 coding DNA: TGTGCCAGCAGTTTGGCTGGCCATGAAGCTTTCTTT. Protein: CASSLAGHEAFF.

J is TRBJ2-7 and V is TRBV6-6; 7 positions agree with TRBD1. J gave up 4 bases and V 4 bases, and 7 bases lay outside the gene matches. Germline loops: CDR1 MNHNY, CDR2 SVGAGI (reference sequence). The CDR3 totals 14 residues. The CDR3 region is CASSSTGQSYEQYF. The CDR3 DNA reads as TGTGCCAGCAGTTCCACGGGACAGTCGTACGAGCAGTACTTC.

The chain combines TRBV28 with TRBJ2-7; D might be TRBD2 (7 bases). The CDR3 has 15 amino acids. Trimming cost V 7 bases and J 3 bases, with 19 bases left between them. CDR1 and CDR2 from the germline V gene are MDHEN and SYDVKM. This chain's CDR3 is CASTLQGGRIYEQYF. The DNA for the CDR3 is TGTGCCAGCACCTTACAGGGAGGGAGGATCTACGAGCAGTACTTC.

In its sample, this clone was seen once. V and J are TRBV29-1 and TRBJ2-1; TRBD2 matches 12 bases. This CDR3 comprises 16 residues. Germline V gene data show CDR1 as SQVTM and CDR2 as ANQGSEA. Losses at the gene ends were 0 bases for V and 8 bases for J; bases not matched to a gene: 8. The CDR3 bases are TGCAGCGTTGAAGATGGCACTAGCGGGAGGTACGATGAGCAGTTCTTC. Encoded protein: CSVEDGTSGRYDEQFF.

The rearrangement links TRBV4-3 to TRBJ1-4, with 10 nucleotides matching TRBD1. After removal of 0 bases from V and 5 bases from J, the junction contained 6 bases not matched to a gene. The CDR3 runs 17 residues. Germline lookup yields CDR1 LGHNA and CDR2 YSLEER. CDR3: CASSQDIAGQGNEKLFF. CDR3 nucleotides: TGCGCCAGCAGCCAAGATATAGCGGGACAGGGGAATGAAAAACTGTTTTTT.

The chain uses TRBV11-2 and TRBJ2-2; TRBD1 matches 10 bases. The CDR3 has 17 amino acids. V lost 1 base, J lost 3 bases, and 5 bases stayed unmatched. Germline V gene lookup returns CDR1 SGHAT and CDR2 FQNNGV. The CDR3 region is CASSLGPGTGDTGELFF. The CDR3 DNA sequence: TGTGCCAGCAGCTTAGGGCCGGGGACAGGGGACACCGGGGAGCTGTTTTTT.

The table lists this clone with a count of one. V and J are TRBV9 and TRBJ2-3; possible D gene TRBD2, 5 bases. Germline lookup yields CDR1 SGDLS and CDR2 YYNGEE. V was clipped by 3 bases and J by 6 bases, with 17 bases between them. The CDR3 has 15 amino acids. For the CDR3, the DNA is TGTGCCAGCAGCGCAATCCGACTACCCGGGGATACGCAGTATTTT. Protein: CASSAIRLPGDTQYF.

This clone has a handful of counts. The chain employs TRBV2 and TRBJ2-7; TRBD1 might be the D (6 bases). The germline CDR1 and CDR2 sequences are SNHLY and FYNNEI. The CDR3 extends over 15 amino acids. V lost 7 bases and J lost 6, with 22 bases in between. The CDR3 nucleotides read TGTGCCAGCACCGCCTCCGGGACAAGGGCCGCCGAGCAGTACTTC. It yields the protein CASTASGTRAAEQYF.

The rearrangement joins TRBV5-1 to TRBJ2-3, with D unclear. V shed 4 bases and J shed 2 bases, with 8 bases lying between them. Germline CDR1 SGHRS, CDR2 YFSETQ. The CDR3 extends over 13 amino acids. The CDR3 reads CASSHRHTDTQYF. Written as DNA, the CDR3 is TGCGCCAGCAGCCATCGACACACAGATACGCAGTATTTT.

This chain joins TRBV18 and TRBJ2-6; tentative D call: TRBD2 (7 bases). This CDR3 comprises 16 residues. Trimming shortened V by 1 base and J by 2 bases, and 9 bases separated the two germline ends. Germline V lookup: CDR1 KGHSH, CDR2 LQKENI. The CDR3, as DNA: TGTGCCAGCTCACCACGCGGGGGCGCTGGGGCCAACGTCCTGACTTTC. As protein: CASSPRGGAGANVLTF. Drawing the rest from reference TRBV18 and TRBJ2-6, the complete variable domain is NAGVMQNPRHLVRRRGQEARLRCSPMKGHSHVYWYRQLPEEGLKFMVYLQKENIIDESGMPKERFSAEFPKEGPSILRIQQVVRGDSAAYFCASSPRGGAGANVLTFGAGSRLTVL.

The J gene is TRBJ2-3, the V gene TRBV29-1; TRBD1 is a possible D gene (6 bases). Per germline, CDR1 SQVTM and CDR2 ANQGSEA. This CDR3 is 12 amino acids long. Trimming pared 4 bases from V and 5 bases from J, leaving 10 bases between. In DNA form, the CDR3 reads TGCAGCGTTGCCCGAGGGGGAGATACGCAGTATTTT. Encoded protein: CSVARGGDTQYF.

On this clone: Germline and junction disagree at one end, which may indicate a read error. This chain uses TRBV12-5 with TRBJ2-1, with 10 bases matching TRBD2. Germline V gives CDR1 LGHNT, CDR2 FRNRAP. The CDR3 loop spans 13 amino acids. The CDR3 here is CASGDTRTSGQVF. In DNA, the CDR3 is TGTGCTAGTGGTGATACTAGGACTAGCGGACAGGTCTTC.

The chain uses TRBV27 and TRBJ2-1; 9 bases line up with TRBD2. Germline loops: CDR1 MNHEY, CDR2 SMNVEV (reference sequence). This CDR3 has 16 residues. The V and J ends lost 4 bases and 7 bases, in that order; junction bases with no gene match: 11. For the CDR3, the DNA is TGTGCCAGCAGTTCGCTAGCGGGAAATATCGGTAATGAGCAGTTCTTC. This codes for CASSSLAGNIGNEQFF.

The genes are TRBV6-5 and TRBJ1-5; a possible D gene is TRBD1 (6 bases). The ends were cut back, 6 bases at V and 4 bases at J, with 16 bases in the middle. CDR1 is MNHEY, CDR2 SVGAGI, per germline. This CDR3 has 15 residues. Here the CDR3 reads CASRLQGGGNQPQHF. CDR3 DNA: TGTGCCAGCAGACTACAAGGGGGGGGAAATCAGCCCCAGCATTTT.

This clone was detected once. This CDR3 is CASSHTGYPLSQPQHF. The CDR3 DNA reads TGTGCCAGTAGCCACACAGGTTACCCTCTGAGTCAGCCCCAGCATTTT. V usage is TRBV19 and J usage is TRBJ1-5; D is possibly TRBD1 (5 bases). This CDR3 comprises 16 residues. Germline CDR1 is LNHDA and CDR2 is SQIVND (reference sequence). Trimming removed 6 bases from V and 6 bases from J, with 21 bases in between. Complete variable domain (other parts from reference TRBV19 and TRBJ1-5): DGGITQSPKYLFRKEGQNVTLSCEQNLNHDAMYWYRQDPGQGLRLIYYSQIVNDFQKGDIAEGYSVSREKKESFPLTVTSAQKNPTAFYLCASSHTGYPLSQPQHFGDGTRLSIL.

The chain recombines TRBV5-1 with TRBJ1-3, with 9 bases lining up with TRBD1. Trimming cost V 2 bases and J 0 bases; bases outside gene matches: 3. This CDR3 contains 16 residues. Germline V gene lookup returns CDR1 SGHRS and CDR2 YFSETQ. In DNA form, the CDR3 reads TGCGCCAGCAGCTTACAGGGGGCTCCCTCTGGAAACACCATATATTTT. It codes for CASSLQGAPSGNTIYF.